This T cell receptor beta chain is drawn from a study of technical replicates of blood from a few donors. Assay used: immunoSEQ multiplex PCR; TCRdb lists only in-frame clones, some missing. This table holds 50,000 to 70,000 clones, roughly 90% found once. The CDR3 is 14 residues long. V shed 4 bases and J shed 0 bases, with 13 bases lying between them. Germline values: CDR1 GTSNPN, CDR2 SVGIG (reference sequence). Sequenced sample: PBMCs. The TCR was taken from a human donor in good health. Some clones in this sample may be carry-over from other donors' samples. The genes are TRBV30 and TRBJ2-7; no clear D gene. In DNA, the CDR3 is TGTGCCTGGAACGATGGGCTTGCCTCCTACGAGCAGTACTTC. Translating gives CAWNDGLASYEQYF. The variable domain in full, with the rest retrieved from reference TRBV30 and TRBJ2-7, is SQTIHQWPATLVQPVGSPLSLECTVEGTSNPNLYWYRQAAGRGLQLLFYSVGIGQISSEVPQNLSASRPQDRQFILSSKKLLLSDSGFYLCAWNDGLASYEQYFGPGTRLTVT.